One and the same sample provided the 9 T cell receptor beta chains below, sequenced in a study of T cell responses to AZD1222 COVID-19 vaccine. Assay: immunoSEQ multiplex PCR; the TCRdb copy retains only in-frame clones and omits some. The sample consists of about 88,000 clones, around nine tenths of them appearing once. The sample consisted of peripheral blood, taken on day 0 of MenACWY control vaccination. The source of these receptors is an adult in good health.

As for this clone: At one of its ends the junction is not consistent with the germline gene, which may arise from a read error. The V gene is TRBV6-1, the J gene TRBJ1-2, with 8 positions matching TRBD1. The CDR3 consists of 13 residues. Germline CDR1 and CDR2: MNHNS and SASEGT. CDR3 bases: TGTGCCAGCAGTGAACTTACCCAGGGGGCTCTGGCCTTC. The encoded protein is CASSELTQGALAF.

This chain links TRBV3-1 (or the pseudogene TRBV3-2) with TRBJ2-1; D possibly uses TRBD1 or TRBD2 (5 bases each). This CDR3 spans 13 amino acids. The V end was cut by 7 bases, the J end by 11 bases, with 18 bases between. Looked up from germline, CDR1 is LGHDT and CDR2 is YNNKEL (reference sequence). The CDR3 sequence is CASTETDGAQQFF. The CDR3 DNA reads TGTGCCAGCACCGAAACGGACGGGGCCCAGCAGTTCTTC.

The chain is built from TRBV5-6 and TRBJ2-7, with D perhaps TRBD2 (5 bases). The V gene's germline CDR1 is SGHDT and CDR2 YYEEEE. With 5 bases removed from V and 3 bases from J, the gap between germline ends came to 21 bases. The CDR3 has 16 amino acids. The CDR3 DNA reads TGTGCCAGCAGTTTTGGGAGTGTCGCGTCCCGCTACGAGCAGTACTTC. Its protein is CASSFGSVASRYEQYF. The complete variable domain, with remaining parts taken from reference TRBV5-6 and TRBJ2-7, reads DAGVTQSPTHLIKTRGQQVTLRCSPKSGHDTVSWYQQALGQGPQFIFQYYEEEERQRGNFPDRFSGHQFPNYSSELNVNALLLGDSALYLCASSFGSVASRYEQYFGPGTRLTVT.

The CDR3 sequence is CASSKQLEQPQHF. In DNA form, the CDR3 reads TGTGCCAGTAGTAAACAATTAGAACAGCCCCAGCATTTT. V is TRBV19 and J is TRBJ1-5, with no clear D. The CDR3 is made up of 13 amino acids. Germline CDR1 LNHDA, CDR2 SQIVND (reference sequence). V shed 4 bases and J shed 7 bases, with 11 bases lying between them.

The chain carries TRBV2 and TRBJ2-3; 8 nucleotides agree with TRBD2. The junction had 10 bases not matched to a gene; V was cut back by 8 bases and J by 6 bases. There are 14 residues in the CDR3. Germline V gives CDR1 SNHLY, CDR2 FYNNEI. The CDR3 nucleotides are TGTGCCAGCCAGGGGAGCGGGGGCCTGGATACGCAGTATTTT. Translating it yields CASQGSGGLDTQYF.

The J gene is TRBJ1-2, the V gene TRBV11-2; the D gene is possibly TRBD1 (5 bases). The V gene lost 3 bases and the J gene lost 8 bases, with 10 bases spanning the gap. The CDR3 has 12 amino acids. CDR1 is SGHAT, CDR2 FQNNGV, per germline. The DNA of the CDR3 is TGTGCCAGCAGCTTTTCAGGGTTAGGCTACACCTTC. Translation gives CASSFSGLGYTF.

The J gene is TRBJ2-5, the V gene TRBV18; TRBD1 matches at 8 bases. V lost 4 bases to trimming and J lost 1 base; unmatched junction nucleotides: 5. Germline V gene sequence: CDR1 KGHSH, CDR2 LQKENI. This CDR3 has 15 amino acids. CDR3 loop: CASSRQGRPQETQYF. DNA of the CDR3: TGTGCCAGCTCACGACAGGGGAGGCCCCAAGAGACCCAGTACTTC.

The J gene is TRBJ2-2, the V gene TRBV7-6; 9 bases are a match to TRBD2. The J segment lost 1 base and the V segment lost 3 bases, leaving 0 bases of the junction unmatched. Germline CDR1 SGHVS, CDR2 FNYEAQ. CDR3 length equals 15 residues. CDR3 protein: CASSFSGGNTGELFF. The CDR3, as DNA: TGTGCCAGCAGCTTTAGCGGGGGGAACACCGGGGAGCTGTTTTTT. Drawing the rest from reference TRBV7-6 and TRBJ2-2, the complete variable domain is GAGVSQSPRYKVTKRGQDVALRCDPISGHVSLYWYRQALGQGPEFLTYFNYEAQQDKSGLPNDRFSAERPEGSISTLTIQRTEQRDSAMYRCASSFSGGNTGELFFGEGSRLTVL.

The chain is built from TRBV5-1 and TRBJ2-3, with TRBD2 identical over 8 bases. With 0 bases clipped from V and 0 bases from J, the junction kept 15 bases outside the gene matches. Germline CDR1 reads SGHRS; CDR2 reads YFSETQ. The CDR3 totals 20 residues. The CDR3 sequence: CASSLDRFLSGGPSTDTQYF. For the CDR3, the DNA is TGCGCCAGCAGCTTGGACAGATTTCTCAGCGGGGGACCTAGCACAGATACGCAGTATTTT. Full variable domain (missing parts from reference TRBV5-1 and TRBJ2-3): KAGVTQTPRYLIKTRGQQVTLSCSPISGHRSVSWYQQTPGQGLQFLFEYFSETQRNKGNFPGRFSGRQFSNSRSEMNVSTLELGDSALYLCASSLDRFLSGGPSTDTQYFGPGTRLTVL.